This TCR beta chain was sequenced for a study of blood T cell repertoires in COVID-19. The wider study: Samples taken during acute and convalescent COVID-19 were collected in the United States, Italy and Spain.

This CDR3 contains 13 residues. Germline CDR1 and CDR2: MNHEY and SMNVEV (reference sequence). V was cut by 5 bases and J by 4 bases, with 9 bases left in between. Measured with immunoSEQ multiplex PCR; TCRdb has only the in-frame clones, and not every one. The sample records 200,000 to 250,000 clones, around 86% being singletons. The chain couples TRBV27 to TRBJ1-3; D unclear. This TCR came from a woman aged 40 to 55 with acute COVID-19. Specimen: PBMCs or T cells enriched from blood (not recorded which). CDR3 protein: CASSPYAGNTIYF. CDR3 in DNA: TGTGCCAGCAGTCCCTATGCCGGAAACACCATATATTTT.